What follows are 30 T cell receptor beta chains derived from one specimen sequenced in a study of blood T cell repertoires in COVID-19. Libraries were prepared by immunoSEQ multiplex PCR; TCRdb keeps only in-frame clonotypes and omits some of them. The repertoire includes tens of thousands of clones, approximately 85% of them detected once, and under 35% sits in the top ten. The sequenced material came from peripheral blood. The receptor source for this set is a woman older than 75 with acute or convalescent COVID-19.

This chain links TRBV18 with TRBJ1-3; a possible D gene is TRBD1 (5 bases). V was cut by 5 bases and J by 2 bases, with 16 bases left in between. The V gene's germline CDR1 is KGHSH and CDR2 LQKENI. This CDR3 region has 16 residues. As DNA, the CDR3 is TGTGCCAGCTCATCGAACAGGAATTCTGCTGGAAACACCATATATTTT. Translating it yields CASSSNRNSAGNTIYF.

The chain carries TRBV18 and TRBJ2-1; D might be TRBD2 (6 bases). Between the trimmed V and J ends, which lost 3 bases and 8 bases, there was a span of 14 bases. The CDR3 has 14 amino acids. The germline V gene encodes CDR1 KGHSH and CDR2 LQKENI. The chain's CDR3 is CASSPRTTRDEQFF. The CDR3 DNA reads TGTGCCAGCTCACCCCGGACTACCCGGGATGAGCAGTTCTTC. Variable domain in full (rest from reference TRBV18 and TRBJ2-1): NAGVMQNPRHLVRRRGQEARLRCSPMKGHSHVYWYRQLPEEGLKFMVYLQKENIIDESGMPKERFSAEFPKEGPSILRIQQVVRGDSAAYFCASSPRTTRDEQFFGPGTRLTVL.

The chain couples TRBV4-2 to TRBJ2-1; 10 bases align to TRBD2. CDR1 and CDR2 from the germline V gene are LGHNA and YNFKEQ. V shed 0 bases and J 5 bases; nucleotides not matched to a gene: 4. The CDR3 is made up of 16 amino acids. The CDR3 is CASSQDWSGGDNEQFF. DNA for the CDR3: TGTGCCAGCAGCCAAGATTGGAGCGGGGGGGACAATGAGCAGTTCTTC.

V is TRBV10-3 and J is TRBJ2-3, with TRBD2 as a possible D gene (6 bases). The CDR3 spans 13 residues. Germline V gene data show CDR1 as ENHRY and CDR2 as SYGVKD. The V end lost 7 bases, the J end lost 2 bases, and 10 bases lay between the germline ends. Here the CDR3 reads CAIKEGVTDTQYF. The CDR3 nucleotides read TGTGCCATCAAGGAGGGAGTCACAGATACGCAGTATTTT.

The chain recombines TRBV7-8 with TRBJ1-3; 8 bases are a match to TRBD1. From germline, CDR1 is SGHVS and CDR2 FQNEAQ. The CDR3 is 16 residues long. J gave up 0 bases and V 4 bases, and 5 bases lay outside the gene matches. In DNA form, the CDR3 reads TGTGCCAGCAGCTCACGTGGGACAGGCTCTGGAAACACCATATATTTT. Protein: CASSSRGTGSGNTIYF.

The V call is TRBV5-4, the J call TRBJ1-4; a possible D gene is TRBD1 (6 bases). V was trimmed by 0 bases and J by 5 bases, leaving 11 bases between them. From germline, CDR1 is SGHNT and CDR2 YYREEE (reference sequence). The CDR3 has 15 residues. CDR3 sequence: CASSLATGGNEKLFF. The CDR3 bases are TGTGCCAGCAGCTTGGCGACAGGAGGAAATGAAAAACTGTTTTTT.

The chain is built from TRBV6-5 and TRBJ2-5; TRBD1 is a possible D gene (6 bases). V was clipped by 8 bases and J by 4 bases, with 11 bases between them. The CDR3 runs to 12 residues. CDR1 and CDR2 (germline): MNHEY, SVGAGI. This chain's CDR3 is CASSRDTETQYF. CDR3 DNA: TGTGCCAGCTCTAGGGACACAGAGACCCAGTACTTC.

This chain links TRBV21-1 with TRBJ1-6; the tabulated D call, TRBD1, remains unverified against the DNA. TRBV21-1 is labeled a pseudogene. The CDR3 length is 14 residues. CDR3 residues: CASSRTAYNSPLHF. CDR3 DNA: TGTGCCAGCAGCAGGACAGCCTATAATTCACCCCTCCACTTT.

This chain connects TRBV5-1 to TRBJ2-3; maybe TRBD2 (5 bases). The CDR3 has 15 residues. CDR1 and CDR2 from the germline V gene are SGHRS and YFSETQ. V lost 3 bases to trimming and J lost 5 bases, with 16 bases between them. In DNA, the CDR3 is TGCGCCAGCAGCTCGCCAGGTGTGGGAGAAGATACGCAGTATTTT. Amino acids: CASSSPGVGEDTQYF.

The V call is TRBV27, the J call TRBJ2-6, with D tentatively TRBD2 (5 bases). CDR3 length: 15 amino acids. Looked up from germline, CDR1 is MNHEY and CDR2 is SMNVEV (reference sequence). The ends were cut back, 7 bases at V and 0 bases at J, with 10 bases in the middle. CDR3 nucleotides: TGTGCCAGCACCACTGGGAGCTCTGGGGCCAACGTCCTGACTTTC. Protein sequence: CASTTGSSGANVLTF.

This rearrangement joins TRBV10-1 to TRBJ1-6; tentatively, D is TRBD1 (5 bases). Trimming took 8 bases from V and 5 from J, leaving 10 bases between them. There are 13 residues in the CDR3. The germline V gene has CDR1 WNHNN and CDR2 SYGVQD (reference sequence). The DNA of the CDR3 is TGCGCCAGCCAAGGGGAAGATAATTCACCCCTCCACTTT. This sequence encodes CASQGEDNSPLHF.

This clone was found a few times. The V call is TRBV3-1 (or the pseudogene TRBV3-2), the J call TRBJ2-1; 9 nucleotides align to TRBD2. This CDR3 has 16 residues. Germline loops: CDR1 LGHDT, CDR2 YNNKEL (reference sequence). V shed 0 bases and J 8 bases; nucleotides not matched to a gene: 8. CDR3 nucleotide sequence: TGTGCCAGCAGCCAAGATGCTAGCGGGATGTCTCATGAGCAGTTCTTC. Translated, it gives CASSQDASGMSHEQFF.

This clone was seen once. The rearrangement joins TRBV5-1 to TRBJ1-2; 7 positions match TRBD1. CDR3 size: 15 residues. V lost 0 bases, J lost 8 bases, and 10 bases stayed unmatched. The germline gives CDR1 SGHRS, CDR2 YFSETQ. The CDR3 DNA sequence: TGCGCCAGCAGCTTGGCTACAGGGGAAACAGGAGGCTACACCTTC. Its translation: CASSLATGETGGYTF.

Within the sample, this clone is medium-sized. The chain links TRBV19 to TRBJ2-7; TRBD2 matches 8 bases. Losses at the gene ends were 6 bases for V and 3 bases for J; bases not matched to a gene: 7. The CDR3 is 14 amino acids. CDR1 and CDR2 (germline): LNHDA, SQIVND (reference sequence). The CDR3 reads CASSRSGNNYEQYF. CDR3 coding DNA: TGTGCCAGTAGCCGTAGCGGGAATAACTACGAGCAGTACTTC.

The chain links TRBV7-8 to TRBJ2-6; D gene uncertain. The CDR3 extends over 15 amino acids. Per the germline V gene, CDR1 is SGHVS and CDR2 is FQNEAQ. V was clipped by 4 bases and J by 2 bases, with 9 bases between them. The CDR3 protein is CASSSQAPGANVLTF. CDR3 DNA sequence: TGTGCCAGCAGCTCCCAGGCTCCTGGGGCCAACGTCCTGACTTTC.

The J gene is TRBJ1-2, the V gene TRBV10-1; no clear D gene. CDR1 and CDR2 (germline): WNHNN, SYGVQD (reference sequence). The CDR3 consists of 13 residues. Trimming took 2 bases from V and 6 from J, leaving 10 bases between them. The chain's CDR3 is CASSEGSQDGYTF. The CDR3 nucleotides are TGCGCCAGCAGTGAGGGGTCCCAGGATGGCTACACCTTC.

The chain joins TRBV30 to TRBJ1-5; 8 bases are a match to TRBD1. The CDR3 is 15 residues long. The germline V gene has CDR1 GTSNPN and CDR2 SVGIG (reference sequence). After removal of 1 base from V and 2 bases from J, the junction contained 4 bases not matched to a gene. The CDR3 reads CAWSAPGGGNQPQHF. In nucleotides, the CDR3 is TGTGCCTGGAGTGCCCCAGGGGGCGGCAATCAGCCCCAGCATTTT. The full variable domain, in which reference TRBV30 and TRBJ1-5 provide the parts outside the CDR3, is SQTIHQWPATLVQPVGSPLSLECTVEGTSNPNLYWYRQAAGRGLQLLFYSVGIGQISSEVPQNLSASRPQDRQFILSSKKLLLSDSGFYLCAWSAPGGGNQPQHFGDGTRLSIL.

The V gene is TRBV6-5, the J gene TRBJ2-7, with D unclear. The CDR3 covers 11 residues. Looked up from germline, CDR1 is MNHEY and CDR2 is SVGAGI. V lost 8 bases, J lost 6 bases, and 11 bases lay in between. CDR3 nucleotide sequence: TGTGCCAGCGAAGAATTCGGCGAGCAGTACTTC. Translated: CASEEFGEQYF.

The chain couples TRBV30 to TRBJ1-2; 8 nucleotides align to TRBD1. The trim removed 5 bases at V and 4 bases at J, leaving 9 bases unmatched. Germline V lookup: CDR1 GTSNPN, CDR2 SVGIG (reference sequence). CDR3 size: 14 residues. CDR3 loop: CAWVGQGGFYGYTF. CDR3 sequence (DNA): TGTGCCTGGGTCGGACAGGGAGGCTTCTATGGCTACACCTTC.

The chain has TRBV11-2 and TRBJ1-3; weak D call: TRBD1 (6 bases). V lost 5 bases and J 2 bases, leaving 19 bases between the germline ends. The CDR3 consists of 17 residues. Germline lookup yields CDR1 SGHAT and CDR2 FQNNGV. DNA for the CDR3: TGTGCCAGCAGCACAATGACAGGCCGGTCCCCTGGAAACACCATATATTTT. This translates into CASSTMTGRSPGNTIYF.

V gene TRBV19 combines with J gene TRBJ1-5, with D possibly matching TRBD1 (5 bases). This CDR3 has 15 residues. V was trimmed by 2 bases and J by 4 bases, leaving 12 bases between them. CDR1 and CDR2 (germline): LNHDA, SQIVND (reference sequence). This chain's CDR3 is CASSIQGSQNQPQHF. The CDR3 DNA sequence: TGTGCCAGTAGTATACAGGGAAGTCAAAATCAGCCCCAGCATTTT.

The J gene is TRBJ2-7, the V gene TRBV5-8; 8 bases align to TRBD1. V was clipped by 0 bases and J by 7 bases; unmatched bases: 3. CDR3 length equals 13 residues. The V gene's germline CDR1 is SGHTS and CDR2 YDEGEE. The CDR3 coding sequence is TGTGCCAGCAGCTTGGGACAGGGGAGAGAGCAGTACTTC. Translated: CASSLGQGREQYF.

The CDR3 DNA reads TGTGCCAGCAGGCCGGGAGATAGCAATGAGCAGTTCTTC. The encoded protein is CASRPGDSNEQFF. The V and J genes are TRBV12-3 or TRBV12-4 and TRBJ2-1; TRBD2 might be the D (6 bases). Trimming shortened V by 6 bases and J by 6 bases, and 12 bases separated the two germline ends. The CDR3 is made up of 13 amino acids.

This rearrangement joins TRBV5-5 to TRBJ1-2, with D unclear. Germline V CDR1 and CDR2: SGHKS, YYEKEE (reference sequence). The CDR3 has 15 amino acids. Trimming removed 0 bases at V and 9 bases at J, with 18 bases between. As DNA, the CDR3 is TGTGCCAGCAGCTTGGTTTTTCTGGCGGTTGCTCGCTACACCTTC. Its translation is CASSLVFLAVARYTF.

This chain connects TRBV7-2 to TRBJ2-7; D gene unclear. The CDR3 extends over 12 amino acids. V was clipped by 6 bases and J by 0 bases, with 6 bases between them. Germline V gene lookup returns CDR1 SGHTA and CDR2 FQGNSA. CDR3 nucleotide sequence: TGTGCCAGCAGTCAGTCCTCCTACGAGCAGTACTTC. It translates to CASSQSSYEQYF.

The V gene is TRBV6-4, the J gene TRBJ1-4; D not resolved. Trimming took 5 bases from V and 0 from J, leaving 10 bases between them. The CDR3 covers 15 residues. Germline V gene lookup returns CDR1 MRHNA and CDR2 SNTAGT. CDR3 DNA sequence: TGTGCCAGCAGTCGTCAACTTGCAACTAATGAAAAACTGTTTTTT. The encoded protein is CASSRQLATNEKLFF.

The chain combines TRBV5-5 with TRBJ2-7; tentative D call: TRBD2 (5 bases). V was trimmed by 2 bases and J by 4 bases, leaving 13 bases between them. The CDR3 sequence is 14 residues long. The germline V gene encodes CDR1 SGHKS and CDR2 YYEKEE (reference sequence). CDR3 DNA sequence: TGTGCCAGCAGCTTATCGGGAACGGATTACGAGCAGTACTTC. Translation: CASSLSGTDYEQYF. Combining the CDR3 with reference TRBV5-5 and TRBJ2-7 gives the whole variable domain DAGVTQSPTHLIKTRGQQVTLRCSPISGHKSVSWYQQVLGQGPQFIFQYYEKEERGRGNFPDRFSARQFPNYSSELNVNALLLGDSALYLCASSLSGTDYEQYFGPGTRLTVT.

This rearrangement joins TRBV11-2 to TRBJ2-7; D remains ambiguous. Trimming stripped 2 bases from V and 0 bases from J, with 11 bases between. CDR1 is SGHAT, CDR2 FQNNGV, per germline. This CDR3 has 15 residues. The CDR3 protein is CASSLLVLSSYEQYF. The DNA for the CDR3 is TGTGCCAGCAGCTTACTAGTTTTGAGCTCCTACGAGCAGTACTTC.

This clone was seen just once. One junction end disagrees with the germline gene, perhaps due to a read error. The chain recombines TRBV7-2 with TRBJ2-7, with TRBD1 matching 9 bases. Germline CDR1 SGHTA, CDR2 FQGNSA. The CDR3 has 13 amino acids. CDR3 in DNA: TGTGCCAGCAGCGACAGGGGGGTGGGAGCCTCTAACTTC. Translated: CASSDRGVGASNF.

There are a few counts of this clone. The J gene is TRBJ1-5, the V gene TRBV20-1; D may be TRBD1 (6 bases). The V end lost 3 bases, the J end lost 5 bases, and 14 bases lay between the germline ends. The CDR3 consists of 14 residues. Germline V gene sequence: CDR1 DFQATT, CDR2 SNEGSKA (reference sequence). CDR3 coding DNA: TGCAGTGCTAGTACAGGGTTAGACTATCAGCCCCAGCATTTT. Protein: CSASTGLDYQPQHF.